A selection of T cell receptor beta chains follows, all from one sample in a study of T cell changes during pregnancy in multiple sclerosis. Sequenced by immunoSEQ multiplex PCR; TCRdb stores in-frame clones only, minus some. The table lists about 51,000 clones, under 95% of them singletons. The material was CD4+ T cells from peripheral blood mononuclear cells, obtained in the second trimester of pregnancy. Receptor source: a female donor with multiple sclerosis, enrolled in a pregnancy study. CDR3s include the opening cysteine and the closing phenylalanine or tryptophan. Each record gives: clone size, V gene, J gene, D gene, CDR3 protein, CDR3 DNA. A D gene is named only where the DNA matches it firmly. Clone size, where shown, is once, few, many, or a class for clones that have expanded.

NA	TRBV6-1	TRBJ2-3	TRBD2	CASSDAGERTDTQYF	TGTGCCAGCAGTGACGCGGGGGAGAGGACAGATACGCAGTATTTT
NA	TRBV19	TRBJ1-1	NA	CASQGQGTEAFF	TGTGCTAGCCAGGGACAAGGGACTGAAGCTTTCTTT
NA	TRBV5-6	TRBJ1-1	TRBD1	CASSRTGGTEAFF	TGTGCCAGCAGCAGGACAGGGGGTACTGAAGCTTTCTTT
NA	TRBV7-2	TRBJ2-5	NA	CASSLDSQTQYF	TGTGCCAGCAGCTTAGACTCTCAGACCCAGTACTTC
NA	TRBV7-2	TRBJ2-1	NA	CASSLGLYTYNEQFF	TGTGCCAGCAGCTTAGGACTTTATACCTACAATGAGCAGTTCTTC
NA	TRBV5-4	TRBJ2-1	TRBD1	CASSLTGDNEQFF	TGTGCCAGCAGCTTGACAGGGGACAATGAGCAGTTCTTC
NA	TRBV30	TRBJ1-5	NA	CAWRSGGDQPQHF	TGTGCCTGGAGATCGGGGGGGGATCAGCCCCAGCATTTT
NA	TRBV6-5	TRBJ1-1	NA	CASRLSAGNTEAFF	TGTGCCAGCAGGCTCTCAGCGGGGAACACTGAAGCTTTCTTT
NA	TRBV18	TRBJ1-3	NA	CASSPNRRGGSGNTIYF	TGTGCCAGCTCACCTAACCGGCGGGGTGGCTCTGGAAACACCATATATTTT
NA	TRBV6-5	TRBJ1-2	NA	CASSRGGPKALGYTF	TGTGCCAGCAGCCGCGGGGGCCCGAAAGCTCTTGGCTACACCTTC
NA	TRBV9	TRBJ1-1	TRBD1	CASSEGDSSARAAFF	TGTGCCAGCAGCGAGGGGGACAGTTCAGCACGAGCAGCTTTCTTT
NA	TRBV5-1	TRBJ1-5	NA	CASSSGSDGQPQHF	TGCGCCAGCAGTTCAGGGTCAGACGGTCAGCCCCAGCATTTT
NA	TRBV7-2	TRBJ1-2	NA	CASSLRRGEGGYTF	TGTGCCAGCAGCTTGCGCAGGGGAGAAGGCGGCTACACCTTC
NA	TRBV6-6	TRBJ2-7	TRBD1	CASSYLIDRGYEQYF	TGTGCCAGCAGTTACCTCATCGACAGGGGCTACGAGCAGTACTTC
NA	TRBV6-5	TRBJ2-1	NA	CASSYFGQTYNEQFF	TGTGCCAGCAGTTACTTTGGACAGACCTACAATGAGCAGTTCTTC
NA	TRBV18	TRBJ1-1	TRBD1	CASSPQGVGTEAFF	TGTGCCAGCTCACCGCAGGGGGTTGGTACTGAAGCTTTCTTT
NA	TRBV7-9	TRBJ2-3	TRBD2	CASSLVSGGTDTQYF	TGTGCCAGCAGCTTAGTTAGCGGGGGCACAGATACGCAGTATTTT
NA	TRBV4-3	TRBJ2-7	TRBD1	CASSQDLSGTGGIRSTYEQYF	TGCGCCAGCAGCCAAGATCTTTCCGGGACAGGGGGCATCCGATCTACCTACGAGCAGTACTTC
NA	TRBV19	TRBJ1-4	NA	CASNRGSTNEKLFF	TGTGCCAGTAATCGGGGGTCTACTAATGAAAAACTGTTTTTT
once	TRBV11-2	TRBJ1-6	NA	CASSIPGRADSPLHF	TGTGCCAGCAGCATTCCGGGCAGGGCGGATTCACCCCTCCACTTT
NA	TRBV18	TRBJ1-1	NA	CASSAEQDTEAFF	TGTGCCAGCTCAGCGGAACAAGACACTGAAGCTTTCTTT
few	TRBV4-3	TRBJ2-3	TRBD2	CASSQRLAGAGDTQYF	TGCGCCAGCAGCCAGAGACTAGCGGGGGCGGGGGATACGCAGTATTTT
NA	TRBV5-3	TRBJ2-5	NA	CARSGGAQYF	TGTGCCAGAAGCGGGGGCGCCCAGTACTTC
NA	TRBV7-2	TRBJ2-1	TRBD2	CASSLEASGGHEQFF	TGTGCCAGCAGCTTAGAGGCTAGCGGGGGACATGAGCAGTTCTTC
once	TRBV5-6	TRBJ2-7	NA	CASSLRAGTHEQYF	TGTGCCAGCAGCTTGAGGGCAGGGACACACGAGCAGTACTTC
NA	TRBV7-3	TRBJ1-1	NA	CASSLGPGVAEAFF	TGTGCCAGCAGCCTAGGGCCCGGGGTGGCTGAAGCTTTCTTT
NA	TRBV5-6	TRBJ1-1	NA	CASSLVVPSEAFF	TGTGCCAGCAGCTTGGTTGTTCCTAGTGAAGCTTTCTTT
NA	TRBV7-2	TRBJ1-5	TRBD1	CASSGTGTGVNQPQHF	TGTGCCAGCAGCGGGACCGGGACAGGGGTTAATCAGCCCCAGCATTTT
NA	TRBV19	TRBJ2-2	TRBD1	CASSMETGGPTGELFF	TGTGCCAGTAGTATGGAGACAGGGGGACCCACCGGGGAGCTGTTTTTT
NA	TRBV7-2	TRBJ1-1	NA	CASSTSRDIEGTEAFF	TGTGCCAGCAGCACGTCCCGGGACATCGAGGGGACTGAAGCTTTCTTT
NA	TRBV23-1	TRBJ2-2	NA	CASSHPTENTGELFF	TGCGCCAGCAGTCATCCGACAGAGAACACCGGGGAGCTGTTTTTT
few	TRBV7-3	TRBJ2-3	NA	CASSFSAPPTDTQYF	TGTGCCAGCAGCTTTAGCGCCCCCCCCACAGATACGCAGTATTTT
NA	TRBV5-6	TRBJ1-6	NA	CASSLGQWYNSPLHF	TGTGCCAGCAGCTTGGGACAGTGGTATAATTCACCCCTCCACTTT
NA	TRBV19	TRBJ2-3	NA	CASSIGRFLNTDTQYF	TGTGCCAGTAGTATAGGAAGATTTCTAAACACAGATACGCAGTATTTT
NA	TRBV7-3	TRBJ2-3	NA	CASSLLRGSTDTQYF	TGTGCCAGCAGCTTACTTCGGGGAAGCACAGATACGCAGTATTTT
NA	TRBV7-2	TRBJ1-1	NA	CASSPRDTVFTEAFF	TGTGCCAGCAGCCCTCGGGACACAGTTTTCACTGAAGCTTTCTTT
NA	TRBV19	TRBJ2-1	TRBD2	CASTHPSGANNEQFF	TGTGCCAGTACCCATCCTAGCGGGGCGAACAATGAGCAGTTCTTC
NA	TRBV19	TRBJ2-2	TRBD2	CASSILAGGTGELFF	TGTGCCAGTAGTATACTAGCGGGGGGCACCGGGGAGCTGTTTTTT
NA	TRBV2	TRBJ2-5	NA	CASSGVSGMEETQYF	TGTGCCAGCAGTGGGGTATCAGGGATGGAAGAGACCCAGTACTTC
NA	TRBV7-2	TRBJ2-5	TRBD2	CASSARPASTSWETQYF	TGTGCCAGCAGCGCCCGACCCGCCTCGACTAGCTGGGAGACCCAGTACTTC
few	TRBV7-9	TRBJ1-1	NA	CASTGRGMNTEAFF	TGTGCCAGCACCGGGCGGGGAATGAACACTGAAGCTTTCTTT
NA	TRBV4-3	TRBJ1-1	NA	CASSRGVRTEAFF	TGCGCCAGCAGCCGGGGAGTTCGCACTGAAGCTTTCTTT
NA	TRBV7-2	TRBJ1-3	TRBD1	CASSPGQGGSGNTIYF	TGTGCCAGCAGCCCGGGACAGGGGGGCTCTGGAAACACCATATATTTT
NA	TRBV11-2	TRBJ1-6	TRBD1	CASSFSDRVDSPLHF	TGTGCCAGCAGCTTCTCAGACAGGGTGGATTCACCCCTCCACTTT
NA	TRBV7-5	TRBJ2-5	NA	CARSLIDKPLETQYF	TGTGCCAGAAGCTTAATTGACAAGCCCCTGGAGACCCAGTACTTC
NA	TRBV4-3	TRBJ1-1	NA	CASSQETWTEAFF	TGCGCCAGCAGCCAAGAAACATGGACTGAAGCTTTCTTT
NA	TRBV25-1	TRBJ2-7	NA	CASSVAGGYEQYF	TGTGCCAGCAGTGTAGCAGGGGGGTACGAGCAGTACTTC
NA	TRBV7-9	TRBJ2-2	NA	CASSFITGIGELFF	TGTGCCAGCAGCTTCATTACAGGGATCGGGGAGCTGTTTTTT
NA	TRBV5-4	TRBJ2-2	NA	CASSSDRLNTGELFF	TGTGCCAGCAGCTCGGACAGATTGAACACCGGGGAGCTGTTTTTT
NA	TRBV18	TRBJ2-3	NA	CASSDQRTTDTQYF	TGTGCCAGCTCCGACCAGCGTACCACAGATACGCAGTATTTT
NA	TRBV11-3	TRBJ1-1	NA	CASSLGTTTDEAFF	TGTGCCAGCAGCTTAGGGACCACGACAGATGAAGCTTTCTTT
NA	TRBV30	TRBJ1-2	NA	CASPSRALLAGGYTF	TGTGCCTCCCCGAGCCGGGCACTACTTGCGGGTGGCTACACCTTC
NA	TRBV7-6	TRBJ1-4	NA	CASSNGQPGRNEKLFF	TGTGCCAGCAGCAACGGACAGCCCGGTCGTAATGAAAAACTGTTTTTT